What follows is one T cell receptor beta chain and its context. Its antigen is currently unknown. The data were taken from a study of T cells in localized non-small cell lung cancer. Study-wide findings and caveats: Of the tissues analyzed, uninvolved adjacent lung showed maximal T cell clonality, greater than tumor. For the top 100 tumor clones, a median about 50 also appeared in adjacent lung.

Using immunoSEQ multiplex PCR, the repertoire was profiled, and TCRdb retains in-frame clones only, with some absent. Of around 40,000 clones listed, 86% were seen once; the top ten hold about 6%. From germline, CDR1 is MGHDK and CDR2 SYGVNS. The CDR3 spans 16 residues. Trimming removed 1 base from V and 5 bases from J; junction bases left unmatched: 7. This clonotype was sampled from a man between 40 and 69 years old with stage I lung adenocarcinoma. The sample was peripheral blood, taken before any cancer treatment. This sequence joins TRBV25-1 and TRBJ2-1; 8 positions agree with TRBD1. The CDR3 region has the DNA TGTGCCAGCAGTGAATGGGGGACAGGCCACAACAATGAGCAGTTCTTC. The encoded protein is CASSEWGTGHNNEQFF.